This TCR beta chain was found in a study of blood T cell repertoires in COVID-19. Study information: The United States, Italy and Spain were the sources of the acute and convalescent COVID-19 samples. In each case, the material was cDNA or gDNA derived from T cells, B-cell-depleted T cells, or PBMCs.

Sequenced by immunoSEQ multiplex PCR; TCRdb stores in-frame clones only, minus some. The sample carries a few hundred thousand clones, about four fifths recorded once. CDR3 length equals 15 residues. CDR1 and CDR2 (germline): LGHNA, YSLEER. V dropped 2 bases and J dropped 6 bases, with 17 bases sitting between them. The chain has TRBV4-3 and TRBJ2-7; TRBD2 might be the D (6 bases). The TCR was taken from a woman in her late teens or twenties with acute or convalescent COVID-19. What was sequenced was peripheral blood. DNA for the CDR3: TGCGCCAGCAGCCAATACCCCGGGGGTCAGTTCGAGCAGTACTTC. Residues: CASSQYPGGQFEQYF.